This T cell receptor (beta chain) was identified during a study of CD8 T cells in Susac syndrome (dated by TCRdb to the late 2010s). Regarding the study in general: Whether CD8+ T cell activation and differentiation in Susac syndrome was antigen driven was tested using repertoire sequencing. CD8+ T cell repertoire clonality was compared between eleven to twelve healthy donors, approximately 14 Susac syndrome patients and approximately 16 multiple sclerosis patients. Broader findings and caveats from the paper: The number of individuals in the TCR sequencing and HLA analysis was acknowledged as relatively small.

Peripheral blood CD8+ and CD4+ T cells from healthy donors, Susac syndrome patients and multiple sclerosis patients were profiled using high-throughput TCR beta sequencing. Multiple sclerosis controls were treatment-naive patients with stable or active relapsing-remitting disease fulfilling revised McDonald criteria. Bulk CD8+ and CD4+ T cells were purified magnetically by negative isolation, whereas CD8+ TEMRA cells were enriched by FACS. Blood was drawn into EDTA tubes, processed within 24 hours, and PBMCs were isolated by density gradient centrifugation. PBMCs intended for TCR sequencing were cryopreserved in liquid nitrogen and were subsequently thawed in a 37 degrees C water bath. A purity of at least 90% was achieved for sorted or isolated CD4+, CD8+ and CD8+ TEMRA cells. The CDR3 runs 16 residues from the cysteine to the phenylalanine. Solely the CDR3 DNA is kept, with 48 bases framed from the first base. V is cut back by 1 base and J by 0 bases, with 0 bases in the junction unmatched.

RNA was extracted using the RNeasy kit, and roughly 0.45 to 1 ug of the RNA was reverse transcribed with random hexamers. The immunoSEQ multiplex PCR assay, which covers 54 Vbeta and 13 Jbeta segments, was used to amplify TCR beta CDR3 regions. PCR amplification bias was corrected by using a synthetic template baseline for primer optimization and computational correction. The authors' pipeline ran thus. Reads were assigned to V, D and J genes according to IMGT and analyzed in immunoSEQ Analyzer, with only productive sequences retained. Clonality was calculated as one minus the Shannon entropy normalized by log2 of the number of productive unique sequences. For each patient and control, public and private clones were evaluated among the 100 most prevalent clones. Clones were defined as Susac-specific when absent from the healthy and MS cohorts, from 1,000 to 1,100 published viral clones and from other ImmuneACCESS disease sequences. TCRdb cleaned the public reads at Q25 with fastp, built clones with MiXCR and kept in-frame beta chains. Identical CDR3 protein sequences are pooled into one entry, listed with their most common genes and DNA. The V and J calls reflect TCRdb's pipeline rather than the authors' work. The sample data list 150,000 to 200,000 distinct CDR3 sequences, and approximately 95% of these were observed just once. The ten largest clones take up 0.15% to 0.2% of the sample.

This clonotype was found once. The target of this receptor is not known. No much larger clonotype is one base removed from it; base qualities were not supplied. Single-read evidence is weak. This chain is built from TRBV12-3 or TRBV12-4 and TRBJ2-1; TRBD2 matches 10 bases in the middle. This TCR derives from a human donor with multiple sclerosis. Sequencing used CD8+ T cells from PBMCs. The CDR3 corresponds to CASSLGLAGSYNEQFF. The nucleotides are TGTGCCAGCAGTTTAGGACTAGCGGGCTCCTACAATGAGCAGTTCTTC.